Below, 12 T cell receptor beta chains from the same sample are listed, as sequenced in a study of T-cell memory formation after mild COVID-19. TCRdb passed the 5' RACE reads through MiXCR, listing each CDR3 protein once. The sample yields hundreds of thousands of distinct CDR3 sequences, approximately 13% seen once. Material for sequencing was PBMCs or a T cell subset sorted from them (not recorded which). The origin of the receptors is a man aged 18 to 35 who had mild COVID-19 (a few samples of this study predate the infection). Cell type and time point are not known.

The chain couples TRBV12-3 or TRBV12-4 to TRBJ2-3, with 11 bases matching TRBD1. The ends lost 5 bases at V and 0 bases at J; junction bases unmatched: 4. CDR3 length: 16 residues. CDR3 residues: CASSPGTGGSTDTQYF. For the CDR3, the DNA is TGTGCCAGCAGTCCCGGGACAGGGGGTAGCACAGATACGCAGTATTTT.

The chain recombines TRBV5-5 with TRBJ2-7; possibly TRBD1 for D (5 bases). Deletions cut 5 bases from V and 3 bases from J, with 21 bases between. CDR1 SGHKS and CDR2 YYEKEE come from the germline V gene (reference sequence). The CDR3 consists of 16 residues. The CDR3 is CASSPSLQGLIYEQYV. The CDR3 bases are TGTGCCAGCAGTCCCAGCTTGCAGGGCTTAATCTACGAGCAGTACGTC.

This clonotype was seen a handful of times. The chain uses TRBV6-5 and TRBJ1-2; no clear D. The CDR3 extends over 14 amino acids. The germline V gene encodes CDR1 MNHEY and CDR2 SVGAGI. V lost 1 base and J lost 4, with 10 bases in between. DNA of the CDR3: TGTGCCAGCAGTTACTTGGGAGTTAGCTATGGCTACACCTTC. It codes for CASSYLGVSYGYTF.

This chain uses TRBV7-2 with TRBJ2-7; D ambiguous. There are 13 residues in the CDR3. From germline, CDR1 is SGHTA and CDR2 FQGNSA. Deletions cut 2 bases from V and 4 bases from J, with 9 bases between. The CDR3, as DNA: TGTGCCAGCAGCTTATCCCAGAGATACGAGCAGTACTTC. This sequence encodes CASSLSQRYEQYF.

This clonotype has more than one count but fewer than ten. V is TRBV6-2 or TRBV6-3 and J is TRBJ2-7; D may correspond to TRBD1 or TRBD2 (5 bases each). The CDR3 is 13 amino acids. V was shortened by 7 bases and J by 1 base, with 11 bases between the two germline ends. Germline V lookup: CDR1 MNHEY, CDR2 SVGEGT. CDR3 protein: CASNSRGSYEQYV. The DNA of the CDR3 is TGTGCCAGCAACTCGAGGGGTTCCTACGAGCAGTACGTC.

The rearrangement uses TRBV7-6 and TRBJ1-1; D might be TRBD1 (5 bases). The CDR3 runs 16 residues. Germline assignment: CDR1 SGHVS and CDR2 FNYEAQ. The germline V and J ends were trimmed by 1 base and 0 bases, with 12 bases remaining between them. DNA for the CDR3: TGTGCCAGCAGCTTAGGCCCCCGCAGGGTGAACACTGAAGCTTTCTTT. Its protein product is CASSLGPRRVNTEAFF.

In its sample, this clonotype was seen a few times. The chain combines TRBV5-5 with TRBJ2-7; 7 bases line up with TRBD1. V gave up 1 base and J gave up 6 bases; unmatched junction bases: 13. Germline CDR1 SGHKS, CDR2 YYEKEE (reference sequence). The CDR3 is 16 amino acids. CDR3 amino acids: CASSLIPSTGQGEQYF. The CDR3 nucleotides are TGTGCCAGCAGCTTGATACCCTCGACAGGGCAGGGCGAGCAGTACTTC.

The DNA for the CDR3 is TGTGCCAGCAGGCAATCCGGTCACAGGGAACCTGAAGCTTTCTTT. This encodes CASRQSGHREPEAFF. V is TRBV12-3 or TRBV12-4 and J is TRBJ1-1; D might be TRBD1 (6 bases). V lost 6 bases and J 6 bases, leaving 20 bases between the germline ends. This CDR3 comprises 15 residues.

In its sample, this clonotype was seen many times. In nucleotides, the CDR3 is TGTGCCAGCAGCCTACTAGCGGGGGGGACCTACGAGCAGTACGTC. Amino acids: CASSLLAGGTYEQYV. This sequence joins TRBV7-2 and TRBJ2-7; the match to TRBD2 covers 13 bases. CDR3 length equals 15 residues. Per germline, CDR1 SGHTA and CDR2 FQGNSA. The trim removed 5 bases at V and 2 bases at J, leaving 3 bases unmatched.

This clonotype was seen more than once but under ten times. The V call is TRBV18, the J call TRBJ1-5; tentatively, D is TRBD1 (6 bases). The V end was cut by 2 bases, the J end by 7 bases, with 18 bases between. This CDR3 has 16 amino acids. Germline lookup yields CDR1 KGHSH and CDR2 LQKENI. CDR3 loop: CASSPSGGGGRQPQHF. In DNA form, the CDR3 reads TGTGCCAGCTCACCATCGGGCGGAGGGGGAAGACAGCCCCAGCATTTT.

This sequence joins TRBV6-5 and TRBJ2-3; perhaps TRBD2 as D (7 bases). The length of the CDR3 is 15 residues. Germline-derived CDR1 and CDR2 are MNHEY and SVGAGI. The V and J ends lost 4 bases and 2 bases respectively, with 13 bases between them. The CDR3 loop reads CASSSEGGITDTQYF. As DNA, the CDR3 is TGTGCCAGCAGTTCGGAGGGGGGGATCACAGATACGCAGTATTTT.

The table lists this clonotype with a few counts. The chain combines TRBV5-1 with TRBJ2-2; unclear D gene. V was clipped by 0 bases and J by 10 bases, with 7 bases between them. The CDR3 spans 12 residues. Germline CDR1 reads SGHRS; CDR2 reads YFSETQ. The CDR3 reads CASSLAGEELFF. CDR3 DNA: TGCGCCAGCAGCTTGGCTGGAGAGGAGCTGTTTTTT.